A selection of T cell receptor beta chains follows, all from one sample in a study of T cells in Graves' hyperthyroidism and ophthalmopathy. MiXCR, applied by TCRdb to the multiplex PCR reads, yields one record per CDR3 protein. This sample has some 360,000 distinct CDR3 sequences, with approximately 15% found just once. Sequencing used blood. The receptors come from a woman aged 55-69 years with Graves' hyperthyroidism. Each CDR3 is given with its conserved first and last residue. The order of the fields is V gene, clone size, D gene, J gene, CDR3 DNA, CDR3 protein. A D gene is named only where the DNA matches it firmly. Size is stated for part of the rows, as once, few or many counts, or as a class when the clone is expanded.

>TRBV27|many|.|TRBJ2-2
TGTGCCAGCAATCGAGCGGAGAACACCGGGGAGCTGTTTTTT
CASNRAENTGELFF
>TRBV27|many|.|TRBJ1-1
TGTGCCAGCAGTTTGGGAGGTCGCACCCCCGAGGCTTTCTTT
CASSLGGRTPEAFF
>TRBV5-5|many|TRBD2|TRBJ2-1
TGTGCCAGCAGCGGGACTAGCGGTTACAATGAGCAGTTCTTC
CASSGTSGYNEQFF
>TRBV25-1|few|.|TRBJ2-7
TGTGCCAGCAGTGGGGACGGGAGCTCCTACGAGCAGTACTTC
CASSGDGSSYEQYF
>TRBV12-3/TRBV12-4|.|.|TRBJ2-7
TGTGCCAGCAGGCCGAGCTCCTACGAGCAGTACTTC
CASRPSSYEQYF
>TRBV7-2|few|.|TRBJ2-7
TGTGCCAGCAGCTCAGGCGGATTTTCCTACGAGCAGTACTTC
CASSSGGFSYEQYF
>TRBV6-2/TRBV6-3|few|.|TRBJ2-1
TGTGCCAGCAGGACTTGGGACACGTACAATGAGCAGTTCTTC
CASRTWDTYNEQFF
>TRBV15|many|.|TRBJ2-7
TGTGCCACCAGCAAGTCCGGGAGTGGCCACGAGCAGTACTTC
CATSKSGSGHEQYF
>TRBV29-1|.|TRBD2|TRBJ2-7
TGCAGCGCTACATTTGGGAGGGCCGGATACGAGCAGTACTTC
CSATFGRAGYEQYF
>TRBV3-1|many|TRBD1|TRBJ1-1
TGTGCCAGCAGCCCGACAGGGTCACGGAGGAACACTGAAGCTTTCTTT
CASSPTGSRRNTEAFF
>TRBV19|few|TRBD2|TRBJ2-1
TGTGCCAGTAGCCAACGGGGGTCCGGGGCGGCTAGCGGACCCTACAATGAGCAGTTCTTC
CASSQRGSGAASGPYNEQFF
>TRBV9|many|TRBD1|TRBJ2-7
TGTGCCAGCAGCCTAGGACAGGGGTTCGAGCAGTACTTC
CASSLGQGFEQYF
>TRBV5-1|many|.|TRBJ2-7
TGCGCCAGCAGCTTGGTTAGGGGTATGGAGACCTACGAGCAGTACTTC
CASSLVRGMETYEQYF
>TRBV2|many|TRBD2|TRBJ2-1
TGTGCCAGCAGTACTAGCGGAGGGGGGAATGAGCAGTTCTTC
CASSTSGGGNEQFF
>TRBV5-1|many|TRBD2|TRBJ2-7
TGCGCCAGCAGCTTTATTGGGACTAGCAGCTACGAGCAGTACTTC
CASSFIGTSSYEQYF
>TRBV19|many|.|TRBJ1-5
TGTGCCAGTAGTACAGGGGCAGGTCAGCCCCAGCATTTT
CASSTGAGQPQHF
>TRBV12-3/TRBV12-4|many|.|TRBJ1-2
TGTGCCAGCAGCATTAGACGTGCATTTAACTATGGCTACACCTTC
CASSIRRAFNYGYTF
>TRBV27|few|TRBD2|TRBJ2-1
TGTGCCAGCAGTTTATCCCTAGCGGGAGTGGGAGTCGATGAGCAGTTCTTC
CASSLSLAGVGVDEQFF
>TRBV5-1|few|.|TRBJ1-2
TGCGCCAGCAGCTCCAGGACCGAGTACTATTTGAACGGCTACACCTTC
CASSSRTEYYLNGYTF
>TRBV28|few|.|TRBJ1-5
TGTGCCAGCAGTTTACCGCAGGGTGACAATCAGCCCCAGCATTTT
CASSLPQGDNQPQHF
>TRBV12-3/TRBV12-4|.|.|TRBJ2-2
TGTGCCAGCAGACCTGACTGGACCCCGGCCGGGGAGCTGTTTTTT
CASRPDWTPAGELFF
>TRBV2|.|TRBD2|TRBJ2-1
TGTGCCAGCATGGGGTCTAGCGGGAGGAATGAGCAGTTCTTC
CASMGSSGRNEQFF
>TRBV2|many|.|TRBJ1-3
TGTGCCAGCACTCGCGGCGCCAACTCTGGAAACACCATATATTTT
CASTRGANSGNTIYF
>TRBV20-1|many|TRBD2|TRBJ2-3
TGCAGTGCTGAAGCCCCCGGGACTAGCGCAGCAGATACGCAGTATTTT
CSAEAPGTSAADTQYF
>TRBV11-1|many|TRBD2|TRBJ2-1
TGTGCCAGCAGCTTCGGACTAGCGGGGGTCAATGAGCAGTTCTTC
CASSFGLAGVNEQFF
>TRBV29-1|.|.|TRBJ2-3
TGCAGCGTTGAACCCTTCGCATCGGGGGGCACAGATACGCAGTATTTT
CSVEPFASGGTDTQYF
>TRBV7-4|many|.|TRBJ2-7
TGTGCCAGCAGCGGGGGAATCTACGAGCAGTACTTC
CASSGGIYEQYF
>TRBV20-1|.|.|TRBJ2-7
TGCAGTGCTAAAACAGGGTCCATGGAGCAGTACTTC
CSAKTGSMEQYF
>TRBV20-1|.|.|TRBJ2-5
TGCAGTGCTAGGGGAAATAAGGGGATCGGAGAGACCCAGTACTTC
CSARGNKGIGETQYF
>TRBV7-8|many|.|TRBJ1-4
TGTGCCAGCAGTTCAAATCAATTAACCGGGACACGCAATGAAAAACTGTTTTTT
CASSSNQLTGTRNEKLFF
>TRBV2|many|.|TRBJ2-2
TGTGCCAGCAGTGAAACACGCACCTCGAACACCGGGGAGCTGTTTTTT
CASSETRTSNTGELFF
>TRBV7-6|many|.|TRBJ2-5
TGTGCCAGCAGCTTATGGTCGGGGGTGGAAGAGACCCAGTACTTC
CASSLWSGVEETQYF
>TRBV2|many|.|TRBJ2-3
TGTGCCAGCAGTACACCGGGACTTCGATACACAGATACGCAGTATTTT
CASSTPGLRYTDTQYF
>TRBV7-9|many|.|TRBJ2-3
TGTGCCAGCAGCTTAGTGGGGCGGACGACTAGCACAGATACGCAGTATTTT
CASSLVGRTTSTDTQYF
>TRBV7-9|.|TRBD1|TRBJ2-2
TGTGCCAGCAGCCCCGGGACAGCTTCTGGGGAGCTGTTTTTT
CASSPGTASGELFF
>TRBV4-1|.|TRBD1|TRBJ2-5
TGCGCCAGCAGCCAACATGGGACAGGGCTAGAGACCCAGTACTTC
CASSQHGTGLETQYF
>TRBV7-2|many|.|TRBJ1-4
TGTGCCAGCAGACGCGGACCCCGAAGGAATGAAAAACTGTTTTTT
CASRRGPRRNEKLFF